The present entry profiles one T cell receptor (beta chain) with its context. Its antigen is unknown. TCRdb reanalysed the 5' RACE reads using MiXCR and keeps one entry per CDR3 protein. Of roughly 510,000 distinct CDR3 sequences listed, 15% to 20% are singletons. V gave up 2 bases and J gave up 2 bases, with 10 bases separating them. CDR1 is SGHRS, CDR2 YFSETQ, per germline. CDR3 length equals 14 residues. These data come from a study of T-cell memory formation after mild COVID-19. Study-level points and caveats: Certain responding clones were present in pre-infection memory, suggesting participation of cross-reactive memory.

This clonotype was obtained from an adult woman who had mild COVID-19 (a few samples of this study predate the infection). Cell type and time point are not known. The sequencing sample was made of PBMCs or a T cell subset sorted from them (not recorded which). V usage is TRBV5-1 and J usage is TRBJ1-2; a possible D gene is TRBD1 (6 bases). The CDR3 nucleotides read TGCGCCAGCAGCTTCACCAGGGGAAACTATGGCTACACCTTC. Translating gives CASSFTRGNYGYTF.